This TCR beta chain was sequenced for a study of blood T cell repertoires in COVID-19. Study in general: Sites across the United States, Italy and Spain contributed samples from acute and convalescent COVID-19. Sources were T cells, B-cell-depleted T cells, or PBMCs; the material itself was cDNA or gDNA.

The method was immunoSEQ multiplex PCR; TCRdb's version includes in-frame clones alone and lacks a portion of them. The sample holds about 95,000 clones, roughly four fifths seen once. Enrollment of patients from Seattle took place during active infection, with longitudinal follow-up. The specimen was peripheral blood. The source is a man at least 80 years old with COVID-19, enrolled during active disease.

The CDR3 DNA reads as TGTGCCAGCAGCGTAGTCAGCCCGGGGACAGACCAAGCAGATACGCAGTATTTT. Translated, it gives CASSVVSPGTDQADTQYF. V gene TRBV9 combines with J gene TRBJ2-3; 7 nucleotides line up with TRBD1. From germline, CDR1 is SGDLS and CDR2 YYNGEE. CDR3 length: 18 amino acids. V was clipped by 0 bases and J by 4 bases; unmatched bases: 14.